Listed below are T cell receptor beta chains from one sample, sequenced in a study of blood T cell repertoires in COVID-19. Produced via immunoSEQ multiplex PCR; TCRdb's table is partial and in-frame only. Among some 60,000 clones listed, approximately 77% were seen once. The sample taken for sequencing was peripheral blood. These receptors were obtained from a human donor in a cohort sampled during active COVID-19. The conserved cysteine and the conserved F or W are not part of the CDR3 here.

J gene: TRBJ2-2; V gene: TRBV18; CDR3 protein: ASSLRSPDTGELF
J gene: TRBJ2-1; V gene: TRBV6-2/TRBV6-3; CDR3 protein: ASSLYNEQF
J gene: TRBJ2-3; V gene: TRBV11-2; CDR3 protein: ASSLGISPAGTDTQY
J gene: TRBJ1-6; V gene: TRBV6-6; CDR3 protein: ASSSDRGYNSPLH
J gene: TRBJ2-2; V gene: TRBV5-4; CDR3 protein: ASSGRDGELF
J gene: TRBJ1-1; V gene: TRBV7-8; CDR3 protein: ASSLGSGRTEAF
J gene: TRBJ1-6; V gene: TRBV5-4; CDR3 protein: ASSLMDRENSPLH
J gene: TRBJ2-2; V gene: TRBV10-3; CDR3 protein: AISTELNTGELF
J gene: TRBJ2-1; V gene: TRBV19; CDR3 protein: ASSPRYSDEQF
J gene: TRBJ2-5; V gene: TRBV6-5; CDR3 protein: ASSRTGGWETQY
J gene: TRBJ1-1; V gene: TRBV3-1/TRBV3-2; CDR3 protein: ASSLGGGTEAF
J gene: TRBJ1-2; V gene: TRBV6-6; CDR3 protein: ASRISRLQGGNGYT
J gene: TRBJ2-3; V gene: TRBV28; CDR3 protein: ASSLGSGVGSTDTQY
J gene: TRBJ2-6; V gene: TRBV28; CDR3 protein: ASSLTVGDPVLT
J gene: TRBJ2-7; V gene: TRBV5-1; CDR3 protein: ASRSGIDEQY
J gene: TRBJ1-2; V gene: TRBV19; CDR3 protein: ASSIAFPYGYT
J gene: TRBJ1-4; V gene: TRBV11-2; CDR3 protein: ASSPPGGGEKLF
J gene: TRBJ2-2; V gene: TRBV19; CDR3 protein: ASSISRGRTGELF
J gene: TRBJ1-1; V gene: TRBV6-5; CDR3 protein: ASRTGQSEAF
J gene: TRBJ1-1; V gene: TRBV6-5; CDR3 protein: ASSYSGHLNTEAF
J gene: TRBJ1-3; V gene: TRBV18; CDR3 protein: ASSPPGTGTGNTIY
J gene: TRBJ1-5; V gene: TRBV7-2; CDR3 protein: ASTLSSSSDQPQH
J gene: TRBJ1-4; V gene: TRBV3-1/TRBV3-2; CDR3 protein: ASSQAVGQNEKLF
J gene: TRBJ2-3; V gene: TRBV19; CDR3 protein: ASSIGSGGDSDTQY
J gene: TRBJ2-1; V gene: TRBV2; CDR3 protein: ASRPAQGGRGGDEQF
J gene: TRBJ1-3; V gene: TRBV7-8; CDR3 protein: ASSPVAGNTIY
J gene: TRBJ1-5; V gene: TRBV5-8; CDR3 protein: ASSRRTVDSNQPQH
J gene: TRBJ2-3; V gene: TRBV18; CDR3 protein: ASSAVGGRDTQY
J gene: TRBJ2-3; V gene: TRBV7-2; CDR3 protein: ASSLVRLATDTQY
J gene: TRBJ2-6; V gene: TRBV11-2; CDR3 protein: ASSWASGANVLT
J gene: TRBJ2-7; V gene: TRBV3-1/TRBV3-2; CDR3 protein: ASSQEGRGGEQY
J gene: TRBJ1-4; V gene: TRBV10-2; CDR3 protein: ASRGDRAHEKLF
J gene: TRBJ2-2; V gene: TRBV5-8; CDR3 protein: ASSLPRGTYTGELF
J gene: TRBJ1-5; V gene: TRBV5-1; CDR3 protein: ASSLGQSRNQPQH
J gene: TRBJ2-1; V gene: TRBV5-1; CDR3 protein: ASSFSPGSYNEQF
J gene: TRBJ2-5; V gene: TRBV6-6; CDR3 protein: ASSSARGQETQY
J gene: TRBJ2-7; V gene: TRBV7-9; CDR3 protein: ASRQGAGYEQY
J gene: TRBJ2-3; V gene: TRBV12-5; CDR3 protein: ASGLASGGAFTQY
J gene: TRBJ2-3; V gene: TRBV5-4; CDR3 protein: ASGGGSGRAGDTQY
J gene: TRBJ2-7; V gene: TRBV6-5; CDR3 protein: ASNRQGGYEQY
J gene: TRBJ2-1; V gene: TRBV18; CDR3 protein: ASSPGQGARNEQF
J gene: TRBJ2-7; V gene: TRBV3-1/TRBV3-2; CDR3 protein: ASSQDPGGRLAAYEQY
J gene: TRBJ1-6; V gene: TRBV9; CDR3 protein: ASSVGAGNSPLH
J gene: TRBJ1-5; V gene: TRBV5-8; CDR3 protein: ASSADGDQPQH
J gene: TRBJ2-5; V gene: TRBV7-2; CDR3 protein: ASSLNQGTVETQY
J gene: TRBJ2-1; V gene: TRBV18; CDR3 protein: ASSSNRVPYNEQF
J gene: TRBJ2-7; V gene: TRBV6-5; CDR3 protein: ASSYSVHRLAYEQY